A single sample gave rise to the 15 T cell receptor beta chains below, sequenced in a study of sequential checkpoint blockade in melanoma. The table came from immunoSEQ multiplex PCR; TCRdb's copy has only in-frame clones and leaves some out. This table holds about 11,000 clones, approximately 80% found once. Described treatment: randomized to nivolumab then ipilimumab (arm A) or the reverse (arm B). The sequences come from CD8+ T cells sorted from blood (inferred from file names), collected from a patient given nivolumab and ipilimumab in sequence. Receptors were obtained from a human donor with melanoma.

This chain uses TRBV19 with TRBJ2-3; 7 nucleotides match TRBD1. CDR3 length: 16 residues. Losses at the gene ends were 5 bases for V and 0 bases for J; bases not matched to a gene: 8. The germline V gene encodes CDR1 LNHDA and CDR2 SQIVND (reference sequence). CDR3 amino acids: CASSPRQGSSTDTQYF. The CDR3 DNA reads as TGTGCCAGTAGTCCCCGACAGGGATCTAGCACAGATACGCAGTATTTT.

The chain is built from TRBV18 and TRBJ1-3, with D perhaps matching TRBD1 (5 bases). This CDR3 spans 13 amino acids. Germline CDR1 and CDR2: KGHSH and LQKENI. V dropped 3 bases and J dropped 7 bases, with 10 bases sitting between them. CDR3 residues: CASSPGRVNTIYF. For the CDR3, the DNA is TGTGCCAGCTCACCGGGCAGGGTGAACACCATATATTTT.

As to this clone: Other nucleotide sequences from this sample produce the same CDR3. This chain uses TRBV9 with TRBJ1-5; no firm D call. Germline loops: CDR1 SGDLS, CDR2 YYNGEE. Trimming removed 0 bases from V and 4 bases from J, with 8 bases in between. The CDR3 loop spans 14 amino acids. The CDR3 reads CASSVGGPNQPQHF. As DNA, the CDR3 is TGTGCCAGCAGCGTAGGAGGGCCGAATCAGCCCCAGCATTTT.

This clone was recorded once. V is TRBV5-6 and J is TRBJ2-3, with TRBD1 matching over 9 bases. V was clipped by 2 bases and J by 1 base; unmatched bases: 2. The CDR3 extends over 15 amino acids. Germline CDR1 SGHDT, CDR2 YYEEEE. CDR3 sequence (DNA): TGTGCCAGCAGCTTTAGGGACAGGGGCACAGATACGCAGTATTTT. Protein product: CASSFRDRGTDTQYF. Full variable domain (rest looked up from reference TRBV5-6 and TRBJ2-3): DAGVTQSPTHLIKTRGQQVTLRCSPKSGHDTVSWYQQALGQGPQFIFQYYEEEERQRGNFPDRFSGHQFPNYSSELNVNALLLGDSALYLCASSFRDRGTDTQYFGPGTRLTVL.

The chain has TRBV10-3 and TRBJ2-1; 7 bases match TRBD2. The CDR3 covers 17 residues. Germline V CDR1 and CDR2: ENHRY, SYGVKD. Trimming took 0 bases from V and 5 from J; bases not matched to a gene: 10. The CDR3 loop reads CAISESQASGDNNEQFF. The CDR3 DNA sequence: TGTGCCATCAGTGAGTCCCAAGCTAGCGGTGACAACAATGAGCAGTTCTTC.

J is TRBJ1-1 and V is TRBV15; D remains ambiguous. CDR3 length: 14 residues. Germline V gives CDR1 LNHNV, CDR2 YYDKDF (reference sequence). The V end was cut by 2 bases, the J end by 8 bases, with 15 bases between. The CDR3 region is CATSRISEAPEAFF. The DNA for the CDR3 is TGTGCCACCAGCAGAATTTCTGAAGCCCCCGAAGCTTTCTTT.

This rearrangement joins TRBV7-9 to TRBJ1-4; 11 nucleotides match TRBD1. In germline, CDR1 is SEHNR, CDR2 FQNEAQ (reference sequence). There are 16 residues in the CDR3. Trimming took 5 bases from V and 3 from J; bases not matched to a gene: 5. CDR3 DNA: TGTGCCAGCAGCGGACAGGGGGCTCGAGCTAATGAAAAACTGTTTTTT. Its protein product is CASSGQGARANEKLFF.

This chain connects TRBV28 to TRBJ2-7; 7 nucleotides agree with TRBD1. The V segment lost 5 bases and the J segment 2 bases; nucleotides outside the gene matches: 3. Per germline, CDR1 MDHEN and CDR2 SYDVKM. This CDR3 spans 13 amino acids. The CDR3 DNA sequence: TGTGCCAGCAGTAAAGGGACAGCCTACGAGCAGTACTTC. It encodes CASSKGTAYEQYF.

CDR3: CASASDRGLNQPQHF. The CDR3 DNA follows: TGTGCTAGTGCCAGTGACAGGGGCCTCAATCAGCCCCAGCATTTT. The chain recombines TRBV12-5 with TRBJ1-5; TRBD1 agrees at 8 bases. CDR1 LGHNT and CDR2 FRNRAP come from the germline V gene. This CDR3 contains 15 residues. The V segment lost 7 bases and the J segment 3 bases; nucleotides outside the gene matches: 8.

The V and J genes are TRBV19 and TRBJ2-5, with 15 bases that match TRBD2. The CDR3 runs 20 residues. Trimming took 6 bases from V and 2 from J; bases not matched to a gene: 16. Per the germline V gene, CDR1 is LNHDA and CDR2 is SQIVND (reference sequence). The chain's CDR3 is CASSPGLAGGLITAQETQYF. CDR3 DNA: TGTGCCAGTAGCCCAGGACTAGCGGGGGGGCTGATCACGGCGCAAGAGACCCAGTACTTC.

The chain has TRBV5-1 and TRBJ2-1; D gene uncertain. Trimming pared 6 bases from V and 5 bases from J, leaving 9 bases between. CDR1 SGHRS and CDR2 YFSETQ come from the germline V gene. CDR3 length: 12 residues. The CDR3 protein is CASNSYDNEQFF. CDR3 bases: TGCGCCAGCAACTCTTACGACAATGAGCAGTTCTTC.

The chain employs TRBV6-4 and TRBJ2-2; 8 bases align to TRBD2. The ends lost 3 bases at V and 2 bases at J; junction bases unmatched: 2. CDR3 size: 15 residues. Germline-derived CDR1 and CDR2 are MRHNA and SNTAGT. The CDR3 bases are TGTGCCAGCAGTGAGCGGGGGGCCAACACCGGGGAGCTGTTTTTT. This translates into CASSERGANTGELFF.

The rearrangement uses TRBV7-8 and TRBJ2-5; 10 positions agree with TRBD2. V gave up 1 base and J gave up 5 bases; unmatched junction bases: 7. Looked up from germline, CDR1 is SGHVS and CDR2 is FQNEAQ. This CDR3 comprises 16 residues. The CDR3 DNA reads TGTGCCAGCAGCTTAGATCCTAGCGGGGGAAGGGAGACCCAGTACTTC. Its translation is CASSLDPSGGRETQYF.

A single count supports this clone. The junction departs from germline at one end; a sequencing error may be responsible. CDR3 in amino acids: CASSLSRADGHTF. The CDR3 bases are TGTGCCAGCAGTTTGAGCAGGGCCGATGGCCACACCTTC. J is TRBJ1-2 and V is TRBV27; possible D gene TRBD1, 5 bases. The CDR3 is made up of 13 amino acids. Germline lookup yields CDR1 MNHEY and CDR2 SMNVEV (reference sequence).

The V and J genes are TRBV4-1 and TRBJ2-2, with 10 bases fitting TRBD1. CDR1 is MGHRA, CDR2 YSYEKL, per germline. This CDR3 has 15 amino acids. The V gene end was trimmed by 4 bases and the J gene end by 7 bases; junction bases not matched to a gene: 6. The CDR3 DNA follows: TGCGCCAGCAGCCCCGGGACAGGGGTTATCGGGGAGCTGTTTTTT. It is translated as CASSPGTGVIGELFF.